This passage covers 5 T cell receptor beta chains from one sample sequenced in a study of T-cell reconstitution after alpha-beta-depleted transplantation in children. Researchers prepared the TCRbeta library using unique molecular identifiers, the study reports. TCRdb re-called the PCR reads through MiXCR, storing one row per CDR3 protein. The sample contains some 440,000 distinct CDR3 sequences, 15% to 20% of which appear only once. The sample in question was PBMCs, mostly from graft donor cells, obtained 360 days after TCRalphabeta/CD19-depleted stem cell transplant. Every receptor here comes from a boy under two years old who had a stem cell transplant for Wiskott-Aldrich syndrome, so the T cells may come from the graft donor.

The chain carries TRBV6-2 or TRBV6-3 and TRBJ2-1; D gene ambiguous. Germline V lookup: CDR1 MNHEY, CDR2 SVGEGT. V gave up 2 bases and J gave up 7 bases, with 6 bases separating them. The CDR3 is made up of 12 amino acids. Here the CDR3 DNA reads TGTGCCAGCAGTTACGCCCCGAATGAGCAGTTCTTC. It specifies CASSYAPNEQFF.

This clonotype was counted only a few times. CDR3 DNA: TGCAGTGTTTCAAAGGGACCTTACACAGATACGCAGTATTTT. Residues: CSVSKGPYTDTQYF. The chain has TRBV20-1 and TRBJ2-3; D assignment may be TRBD1 or TRBD2 (5 bases each). This CDR3 has 14 amino acids. Germline V gene sequence: CDR1 DFQATT, CDR2 SNEGSKA (reference sequence). V was clipped by 7 bases and J by 2 bases, with 16 bases between them.

The rearrangement links TRBV27 to TRBJ2-7; 10 bases match TRBD2. The CDR3 has 16 residues. The ends lost 6 bases at V and 0 bases at J; junction bases unmatched: 8. Germline V gene data show CDR1 as MNHEY and CDR2 as SMNVEV (reference sequence). CDR3 protein: CASRRLTSGDSYEQYF. CDR3 DNA: TGTGCCAGCAGACGACTTACTAGCGGGGACTCCTACGAGCAGTACTTC.

This chain uses TRBV6-4 with TRBJ2-1, with 9 bases matching TRBD1. Losses at the gene ends were 8 bases for V and 2 bases for J; bases not matched to a gene: 4. This CDR3 contains 14 residues. Germline-derived CDR1 and CDR2 are MRHNA and SNTAGT. The CDR3 DNA reads TGTGCCAGCGCTGGACAGGGGACCTACAATGAGCAGTTCTTC. The encoded protein is CASAGQGTYNEQFF.

The chain links TRBV7-9 to TRBJ2-5, with TRBD1 identical over 7 bases. The V and J ends lost 4 bases and 2 bases, in that order; junction bases with no gene match: 4. This CDR3 is 14 amino acids long. Per germline, CDR1 SEHNR and CDR2 FQNEAQ (reference sequence). CDR3 sequence (DNA): TGTGCCAGCAGCTCTTGGACAGGTCAAGAGACCCAGTACTTC. Protein product: CASSSWTGQETQYF.